The 12 T cell receptor beta chains in this list originate from one sample, sequenced in a study of monozygotic twins with inflammatory bowel disease. With the 5' RACE reads reprocessed, TCRdb shows one record per CDR3 protein and no DNA. Reported are approximately 160,000 distinct CDR3 sequences; the ten largest clones contain around 2.8%. Material for sequencing was blood. Source of these receptors: a human donor with ulcerative colitis or Crohn's disease, or a healthy co-twin of an affected twin (not recorded which).

The rearrangement links TRBV6-1 to TRBJ2-2. The germline CDR1 and CDR2 sequences are MNHNS and SASEGT. CDR3 length: 13 residues. The CDR3 protein is CASSVEVFGELFF.

The chain recombines TRBV10-2 with TRBJ1-1. Germline-derived CDR1 and CDR2 are WSHSY and SAAADI. The CDR3 covers 15 residues. CDR3 protein: CASSEGVDVGTEAFF.

The V gene is TRBV5-1, the J gene TRBJ1-2. The CDR3 spans 14 residues. CDR1 is SGHRS and CDR2 is YFSETQ in the germline V gene. The CDR3 loop reads CASSPREANYGYTF.

The chain carries TRBV30 and TRBJ1-6; as DNA is missing, the TRBD1 call by TCRdb cannot be tested. The CDR3 spans 14 residues. Germline CDR1 reads GTSNPN; CDR2 reads SVGIG (reference sequence). CDR3 in amino acids: CAWSVGTGTSPLHF. Together with reference TRBV30 and TRBJ1-6, the CDR3 gives the full variable domain: SQTIHQWPATLVQPVGSPLSLECTVEGTSNPNLYWYRQAAGRGLQLLFYSVGIGQISSEVPQNLSASRPQDRQFILSSKKLLLSDSGFYLCAWSVGTGTSPLHFGNGTRLTVT.

The genes are TRBV5-1 and TRBJ2-7; absent DNA, TCRdb's TRBD2 call cannot be checked. Germline V gene sequence: CDR1 SGHRS, CDR2 YFSETQ. The CDR3 runs 16 residues. The CDR3 spells CASSLVSSGGLYEQYF.

The chain has TRBV7-2 and TRBJ2-1; the TCRdb D gene call, TRBD2, has no DNA to confirm it. This CDR3 is 15 amino acids long. Germline CDR1 SGHTA, CDR2 FQGNSA. CDR3: CASSFHGGIFYEQFF.

The CDR3 sequence is CSARRDSGPYEQYF. V and J are TRBV20-1 and TRBJ2-7. This CDR3 comprises 14 residues. Germline V lookup: CDR1 DFQATT, CDR2 SNEGSKA (reference sequence).

The CDR3 sequence is CASGWRRVSYEQYF. V usage is TRBV12-3 or TRBV12-4 and J usage is TRBJ2-7; TCRdb reports TRBD2, a call that lacks DNA to check it against. The CDR3 extends over 14 amino acids.

This chain uses TRBV29-1 with TRBJ2-1; TCRdb names TRBD2, which stays unverified in the absence of DNA. Germline V gives CDR1 SQVTM, CDR2 ANQGSEA. This CDR3 is built from 14 residues. The CDR3 sequence: CSGQLAGGPPEQFF.

J is TRBJ2-3 and V is TRBV24-1. CDR3 size: 15 residues. The germline V gene has CDR1 KGHDR and CDR2 SFDVKD. The CDR3 spells CATSDFERSTDTQYF.

The chain is built from TRBV7-8 and TRBJ1-2; no DNA is available, so the TRBD1 call from TCRdb remains unchecked. Germline V CDR1 and CDR2: SGHVS, FQNEAQ. The CDR3 length is 13 residues. The CDR3 reads CASSMTDYYGYTF.

This chain connects TRBV9 to TRBJ1-6. This CDR3 has 17 amino acids. Looked up from germline, CDR1 is SGDLS and CDR2 is YYNGEE. The CDR3 here is CASSSRTGSSYNSPLHF. Using reference TRBV9 and TRBJ1-6 for the parts outside the CDR3, the full variable domain is DSGVTQTPKHLITATGQRVTLRCSPRSGDLSVYWYQQSLDQGLQFLIQYYNGEERAKGNILERFSAQQFPDLHSELNLSSLELGDSALYFCASSSRTGSSYNSPLHFGNGTRLTVT.